This T cell receptor beta chain stems from a study of blood T cell repertoires in COVID-19. Looking at the study overall: PBMCs, B-cell-depleted T cells, or T cells provided the cDNA or gDNA that made up the material.

Original processing notes: Estimation of nucleated cell counts relied on the amplification of reference gene primers. Profiled with immunoSEQ multiplex PCR; TCRdb holds only in-frame clones, not every one. V, J and clone size derive from that table, while D and trimming were established from the DNA sequence. The sample includes some 190,000 clones, about four fifths of them seen just once. Trimming removed 0 bases at V and 7 bases at J, with 21 bases between. The germline V gene encodes CDR1 ENHRY and CDR2 SYGVKD. The CDR3 has 17 residues. This TCR derives from a man aged 55 to 70 with acute or convalescent COVID-19. What was sequenced was peripheral blood. V and J are TRBV10-3 and TRBJ1-2; D may be TRBD1 (5 bases). The CDR3 bases are TGTGCCATCAGTGAGTCCCATAGGGACCGGGAGGGAGTTGGCTACACCTTC. Translated, it gives CAISESHRDREGVGYTF.